This T cell receptor (beta chain) was retrieved from a study of blood T cell repertoires in COVID-19. Across the whole study: The analysed material was cDNA or gDNA that came from T cells, B-cell-depleted T cells, or PBMCs.

CDR3 length: 15 residues. The V end lost 0 bases, the J end lost 4 bases, and 10 bases lay between the germline ends. Germline V CDR1 and CDR2: LNHNV, YYDKDF (reference sequence). Profiled with immunoSEQ multiplex PCR; TCRdb holds only in-frame clones, not every one. This table holds over 200,000 clones, 83% found once. The sample was peripheral blood. The chain is built from TRBV15 and TRBJ1-5, with D possibly being TRBD1 (5 bases). The sequence came from a woman in her 30s with COVID-19, enrolled during active disease. The CDR3 DNA sequence: TGTGCCACCAGCAGAGATCTGGGGCTGAATCAGCCCCAGCATTTT. Its protein product is CATSRDLGLNQPQHF.